The entry below gives a single T cell receptor (beta chain) sequence along with its context. The specificity of this receptor is unknown. A read error may account for a junction end that differs from germline. The sample belongs to a study of T cells after yellow fever vaccination (dated by TCRdb to the late 2010s). About the full investigation: Libraries from fractions with low cell numbers were prepared with the SMART-Seq v4 Ultra Low Input RNA kit. Blood was drawn at multiple timepoints before and after primary and secondary immunization, with bulk PBMC replicates and cell subsets isolated. Two healthy male donors, one aged 18 to 30 and one aged 30 to 40 years, made up the cohort. To follow T-cell clones before and after both primary and booster YFV17D yellow fever vaccination, bulk TCR alpha and beta repertoires underwent longitudinal sequencing.

The investigation overall reported the following: A small fraction of clonotypes appeared in both the CD4 and CD8 compartments, likely as a result of convergent recombination. Computational filtering was needed because FACS-sorted repertoires could contain abundant contaminating clonotypes from the bulk population. Compared with the primary T-cell response, the secondary T-cell response was faster but weaker, reaching its peak on day 5 rather than on day 15. Because only a couple of donors were included in the study, the extent to which the findings can be generalized is limited. After the booster, most clones that had expanded after primary vaccination were detected again (approximately 96% of CD4 and around nine tenths of CD8), suggesting broad maintenance of memory.

For CDR1 and CDR2, the germline V gene (reference sequence) lists SSHAT and FNYEAQ. The CDR3 measures 15 amino acids from cysteine to phenylalanine. Just the 45-base CDR3 DNA is kept, in frame starting at base 1. Reads for this sample came from an Illumina NovaSeq 6000. Synthesis of TCR cDNA relied on 5'RACE template switching, a step that introduced a universal primer site along with unique molecular identifiers. Priming for cDNA synthesis came from both the TCR alpha and TCR beta constant segments. Two PCR steps were used to amplify libraries, with sample barcodes and sequencing adapters being added in the second step. Sequencing of the libraries was done on either Illumina HiSeq 2500 (2x100 bp) or NovaSeq (2x150 bp). In the original analysis: MIGEC handled demultiplexing of reads and collapsing into UMI consensus sequences, while MiXCR performed V(D)J alignment. Vaccine-responding clonotypes were defined with edgeR using replicate PBMC samples, requiring FDR below 0.01 and a log2 fold change above 5 up to day 15. Bulk clonotypes were assigned CD4 or CD8 identity according to which sequenced CD4 or CD8 repertoire held them at higher abundance. The public reads were quality trimmed at Q25 with fastp and then assembled into clones with MiXCR by TCRdb, keeping productive beta chains. Entries that share a CDR3 protein sequence are merged under the most common genes and DNA. TCRdb's processing, not the authors', yielded these V and J calls. Present in this sample are 120,000 or so distinct CDR3 sequences, roughly 15% of which were seen just once. The ten largest make up about 42% of the sample.

The sample's treatment or condition label is to be understood as: live attenuated yellow fever vaccine strain. A standard Ficoll-Paque protocol was used to isolate PBMCs from peripheral blood. CD4 and CD8 T-cell fractions were isolated with Dynabeads CD4 and CD8 positive selection kits. TriZol was used to extract RNA from bulk PBMCs, CD4 and CD8 fractions, and dextramer-positive and dextramer-negative fractions. This receptor was obtained from a man aged 18 to 30 who received the YFV17D yellow fever vaccine. The chain is made from TRBV7-7 and TRBJ2-1; 14 bases in the middle match TRBD2. The material was CD8+ T cells sorted from PBMCs, obtained 5 days after the yellow fever booster vaccination. CDR3 region: CASSPGLAGADEQFF. The nucleotides are TGTGCTAGCAGCCCGGGACTAGCGGGGGCAGATGAGCAGTTCTTC.